Sequencing of this T cell receptor (beta chain) was carried out in a study of CD8+CD57+ T cells in acquired aplastic anemia. Genomic DNA acted as the template from which TCR beta VDJ combination and CDR3 sequence profiling were carried out. TCRdb used MiXCR to reprocess the reads, holding one entry per CDR3 protein. Found here are 250,000 to 350,000 distinct CDR3 sequences, around three fifths of them singletons; the top ten hold 7% to 9%. Trimming cost V 0 bases and J 0 bases, with 12 bases left between them. The CDR3 sequence is 16 residues long. Germline CDR1 is DFQATT and CDR2 is SNEGSKA (reference sequence).

This TCR came from a human donor with severe aplastic anemia or a healthy control (not recorded which). The source material was sorted CD4+, CD8+, or CD8+CD57+ T cells (not recorded which) from PBMCs. The chain has TRBV20-1 and TRBJ1-5; D gene ambiguous. The CDR3 loop reads CSARDLGLYSNQPQHF. Here the CDR3 DNA reads TGCAGTGCTAGAGATCTGGGATTGTATAGCAATCAGCCCCAGCATTTT.